One and the same sample provided the 30 T cell receptor beta chains below, sequenced in a study of vaccination and CD4 T cells after COVID-19. For these TCRs, the target antigens are not known. Treatment described: roughly ten-day PBMC culture with coronavirus spike peptide pools or control peptides (ViraFEST assay). Sequencing of the DNA from cultured CD4+ T cells was carried out with the Oncomine TCR Beta short-read assay. TCRdb re-called the PCR reads with MiXCR, one entry per CDR3 protein. This table has 15,000 to 20,000 distinct CDR3 sequences, less than 50% appearing once. The sample in question was CD4+ T cells from blood, cultured in vitro, obtained before SARS-CoV-2 vaccination. These receptors were taken from a human donor who had recovered from COVID-19.

This clonotype was seen only a few times. V is TRBV6-5 and J is TRBJ1-5, with D perhaps TRBD1 (6 bases). The V gene's germline CDR1 is MNHEY and CDR2 SVGAGI. This CDR3 is 14 amino acids long. The ends were cut back, 4 bases at V and 0 bases at J, with 7 bases in the middle. The CDR3 bases are TGTGCCAGCAGTTGGACAGATAGCAATCAGCCCCAGCATTTT. Amino acid sequence: CASSWTDSNQPQHF.

About this clonotype: Relative to the germline gene, one junction end is altered; a read error may explain this. The chain joins TRBV5-4 to TRBJ1-6, with D possibly being TRBD1 (5 bases). Germline V lookup: CDR1 SGHNT, CDR2 YYREEE (reference sequence). There are 15 residues in the CDR3. The CDR3 DNA reads TGTGCCAGCAACTTGCAGGGAGTTTATAATTCACCCCTCCACTTT. Translated: CASNLQGVYNSPLHF.

This chain joins TRBV7-9 and TRBJ2-2; 7 positions match TRBD1. CDR1 and CDR2 from the germline V gene are SEHNR and FQNEAQ (reference sequence). The length of the CDR3 is 16 residues. The V segment lost 4 bases and the J segment 2 bases; nucleotides outside the gene matches: 7. DNA for the CDR3: TGTGCCAGCAGCTCCCACAGGGGATCAAACACCGGGGAGCTGTTTTTT. Translation: CASSSHRGSNTGELFF.

In this sample, this clonotype turned up a few times. V and J are TRBV11-3 and TRBJ2-2, with D unresolved. The CDR3 loop spans 13 amino acids. Germline values: CDR1 SGHNT, CDR2 YENEEA. The ends were cut back, 1 base at V and 6 bases at J, with 6 bases in the middle. The CDR3 is CASSLVGPGELFF. As DNA, the CDR3 is TGTGCCAGCAGCTTAGTAGGGCCCGGGGAGCTGTTTTTT.

This clonotype was counted only a few times. The J gene is TRBJ1-2, the V gene TRBV11-1; D not certain. This CDR3 region has 15 residues. Germline CDR1 SGHAT, CDR2 FQDESV (reference sequence). With 10 bases removed from V and 4 bases from J, the gap between germline ends came to 22 bases. The CDR3 coding sequence is TGTGCCACCACCCGCCCCCAGGCCGGAATCTATGGCTACACCTTC. Translation: CATTRPQAGIYGYTF.

This clonotype was counted only a few times. This chain's CDR3 is CAAKAGLEYEQYF. The CDR3 nucleotides are TGTGCCGCCAAGGCGGGACTCGAGTACGAGCAGTACTTC. The chain is built from TRBV10-3 and TRBJ2-7; D is perhaps TRBD2 (6 bases). Germline V lookup: CDR1 ENHRY, CDR2 SYGVKD. This CDR3 has 13 amino acids. V was shortened by 11 bases and J by 4 bases, with 18 bases between the two germline ends.

This clonotype was detected a few times. The rearrangement uses TRBV6-1 and TRBJ1-5; 7 nucleotides line up with TRBD1. Germline CDR1 is MNHNS and CDR2 is SASEGT. Unmatched junction bases numbered 8, after V lost 3 bases and J lost 0 bases. The CDR3 extends over 17 amino acids. CDR3 loop: CASSDRTGPVSNQPQHF. In nucleotides, the CDR3 is TGTGCCAGCAGTGACAGGACAGGTCCTGTTAGCAATCAGCCCCAGCATTTT.

This clonotype was seen a handful of times. The chain carries TRBV20-1 and TRBJ2-5; possible D gene TRBD1, 6 bases. The CDR3 is made up of 14 amino acids. Germline lookup yields CDR1 DFQATT and CDR2 SNEGSKA (reference sequence). The V gene lost 6 bases and the J gene lost 5 bases, with 19 bases spanning the gap. The CDR3 spells CSATPWGRGETQYF. CDR3 coding DNA: TGCAGTGCCACACCTTGGGGGCGTGGGGAGACCCAGTACTTC.

The chain joins TRBV7-2 to TRBJ2-3; D is unclear. The CDR3 runs to 13 residues. Per the germline V gene, CDR1 is SGHTA and CDR2 is FQGNSA. Trimming pared 4 bases from V and 6 bases from J, leaving 11 bases between. The CDR3: CASSSPVSDTQYF. The CDR3 coding sequence is TGTGCCAGCAGCTCACCTGTTAGCGATACGCAGTATTTT.

A word on this clonotype: Compared with germline, one end of the junction differs, possibly owing to a read error. The chain carries TRBV6-2 or TRBV6-3 and TRBJ1-2; the D gene is possibly TRBD1 (6 bases). From germline, CDR1 is MNHEY and CDR2 SVGEGT. The CDR3 has 10 residues. The CDR3 nucleotides are TGCTGGCGACAGGTCTATGGCTACACCTTC. Translating it yields CWRQVYGYTF.

This clonotype has only a few counts. The rearrangement joins TRBV19 to TRBJ1-2; TRBD1 matches 7 bases. V gave up 4 bases and J gave up 4 bases; unmatched junction bases: 6. The CDR3 is 14 residues long. Germline loops: CDR1 LNHDA, CDR2 SQIVND (reference sequence). Here the CDR3 DNA reads TGTGCCAGTAGTACAGACAGGGTGGTCTATGGCTACACCTTC. Protein product: CASSTDRVVYGYTF.

The rearrangement joins TRBV20-1 to TRBJ1-4; tentatively, D is TRBD1 (5 bases). V dropped 0 bases and J dropped 7 bases, with 6 bases sitting between them. This CDR3 is 12 amino acids long. In germline, CDR1 is DFQATT, CDR2 SNEGSKA (reference sequence). CDR3 DNA: TGCAGTGCTAGAGACCAGGGTGAAAAACTGTTTTTT. This gives the protein CSARDQGEKLFF.

The genes are TRBV27 and TRBJ2-3, with 8 bases matching TRBD2. Per germline, CDR1 MNHEY and CDR2 SMNVEV (reference sequence). The J segment lost 1 base and the V segment lost 3 bases, leaving 3 bases of the junction unmatched. The CDR3 totals 15 residues. CDR3 protein: CASSLALAGTDTQYF. DNA for the CDR3: TGTGCCAGCAGTTTGGCACTAGCGGGCACAGATACGCAGTATTTT.

V and J are TRBV20-1 and TRBJ2-7; 9 bases fit TRBD1. Looked up from germline, CDR1 is DFQATT and CDR2 is SNEGSKA (reference sequence). V was pared by 3 bases and J by 2 bases, with 5 bases of the junction left unmatched. The CDR3 is made up of 14 amino acids. CDR3 in DNA: TGCAGTGCTAGCCCCAGGACAGGGGCCTACGAGCAGTACTTC. The encoded protein is CSASPRTGAYEQYF.

This clonotype was picked up a small number of times. The chain recombines TRBV6-1 with TRBJ2-5; TRBD1 aligns across 9 bases. This CDR3 has 16 amino acids. In germline, CDR1 is MNHNS, CDR2 SASEGT. J lost 7 bases, V lost 4 bases, and 13 bases had no gene match. CDR3 in amino acids: CASSAYQPRGQGTQYF. The CDR3 nucleotides read TGTGCCAGCAGTGCGTACCAACCACGGGGACAGGGGACCCAGTACTTC.

The rearrangement links TRBV7-9 to TRBJ1-2; D is undetermined. V gave up 3 bases and J gave up 4 bases, with 12 bases separating them. Germline values: CDR1 SEHNR, CDR2 FQNEAQ (reference sequence). There are 14 residues in the CDR3. This CDR3 reads CASSLTVTGYGYTF. In nucleotides, the CDR3 is TGTGCCAGCAGCTTGACGGTGACTGGCTATGGCTACACCTTC. The full variable domain, with the rest looked up from reference TRBV7-9 and TRBJ1-2, is DTGVSQNPRHKITKRGQNVTFRCDPISEHNRLYWYRQTLGQGPEFLTYFQNEAQLEKSRLLSDRFSAERPKGSFSTLEIQRTEQGDSAMYLCASSLTVTGYGYTFGSGTRLTVV.

This clonotype was detected only once. This rearrangement joins TRBV7-9 to TRBJ2-3; no clear D. The CDR3 contains 13 residues. Germline V gene data show CDR1 as SEHNR and CDR2 as FQNEAQ (reference sequence). Trimming removed 4 bases from V and 7 bases from J, with 12 bases in between. CDR3: CASSSDSSHTQYF. The CDR3 DNA follows: TGTGCCAGCAGCTCGGATAGTAGTCATACGCAGTATTTT.

The chain uses TRBV5-1 and TRBJ1-2, with TRBD1 matching over 7 bases. CDR1 SGHRS and CDR2 YFSETQ come from the germline V gene. J was trimmed by 4 bases and V by 4 bases; bases with no gene match: 7. CDR3 length equals 14 residues. CDR3 coding DNA: TGCGCCAGCAGCGAGAGACAGGGCCGCTATGGCTACACCTTC. Translating it yields CASSERQGRYGYTF.

This clonotype is a singleton in its sample. This sequence joins TRBV20-1 and TRBJ2-7, with D possibly called TRBD1 or TRBD2 (5 bases each). V was shortened by 4 bases and J by 4 bases, with 11 bases between the two germline ends. CDR3 length: 12 residues. Germline V gene data show CDR1 as DFQATT and CDR2 as SNEGSKA (reference sequence). The CDR3: CSATGTAYEQYF. CDR3 coding DNA: TGCAGTGCTACCGGGACGGCGTACGAGCAGTACTTC.

This clonotype was seen a handful of times. V gene TRBV10-3 combines with J gene TRBJ2-2; D perhaps matches TRBD1 (6 bases). The germline V gene encodes CDR1 ENHRY and CDR2 SYGVKD. The V end lost 0 bases, the J end lost 1 base, and 9 bases lay between the germline ends. CDR3 length: 16 residues. The CDR3 region is CAISESVGQNTGELFF. In DNA form, the CDR3 reads TGTGCCATCAGTGAGTCGGTGGGACAGAACACCGGGGAGCTGTTTTTT.

The rearrangement links TRBV20-1 to TRBJ2-1; 12 positions agree with TRBD2. The CDR3 is 17 amino acids. The V segment lost 8 bases and the J segment 7 bases; nucleotides outside the gene matches: 18. The germline V gene encodes CDR1 DFQATT and CDR2 SNEGSKA (reference sequence). Here the CDR3 reads CSSSPWTSGVGGNEQFF. DNA of the CDR3: TGCAGTTCTTCCCCGTGGACTAGCGGGGTTGGGGGGAATGAGCAGTTCTTC.

This clonotype was seen only a few times. The gene calls are TRBV20-1 and TRBJ2-1, with D tentatively TRBD1 (5 bases). The germline V gene has CDR1 DFQATT and CDR2 SNEGSKA (reference sequence). Trimming took off 5 bases at V and 6 bases at J, with 14 bases between the two ends. The CDR3 runs 13 residues. The CDR3, as DNA: TGCAGTGCTGGACAAAATGGCGGCAATGAGCAGTTCTTC. It specifies CSAGQNGGNEQFF.

The rearrangement links TRBV27 to TRBJ2-7; 9 bases fit TRBD1. This CDR3 is built from 14 residues. The V segment lost 3 bases and the J segment 6 bases; nucleotides outside the gene matches: 6. Looked up from germline, CDR1 is MNHEY and CDR2 is SMNVEV (reference sequence). The CDR3 sequence: CASSFRTGAGEQYF. The DNA for the CDR3 is TGTGCCAGCAGTTTTAGGACAGGGGCCGGCGAGCAGTACTTC.

The J gene is TRBJ1-2, the V gene TRBV20-1; D remains ambiguous. The CDR3 sequence is 11 residues long. V lost 3 bases to trimming and J lost 6 bases, with 8 bases between them. In germline, CDR1 is DFQATT, CDR2 SNEGSKA (reference sequence). This CDR3 reads CSARSGDGYTF. The CDR3 bases are TGCAGTGCTAGGTCCGGTGATGGCTACACCTTC.

The genes are TRBV15 and TRBJ2-2; D could derive from TRBD1 or TRBD2 (5 bases each). From germline, CDR1 is LNHNV and CDR2 YYDKDF (reference sequence). Trimming stripped 1 base from V and 6 bases from J, with 12 bases between. The CDR3 loop spans 15 amino acids. The CDR3 sequence: CATSRGDHTPGELFF. The CDR3 bases are TGTGCCACCAGCAGAGGGGACCACACACCCGGGGAGCTGTTTTTT.

This clonotype was detected only a few times. The chain combines TRBV6-5 with TRBJ1-2, with 11 bases that match TRBD1. CDR3 length equals 19 residues. V lost 2 bases, J lost 4 bases, and 15 bases stayed unmatched. Germline CDR1 MNHEY, CDR2 SVGAGI. The CDR3 coding sequence is TGTGCCAGCAGTTACGCACCCGGGACAGGGGGGTTGATCGCCTATGGCTACACCTTC. As protein: CASSYAPGTGGLIAYGYTF.

The V gene is TRBV27, the J gene TRBJ1-1; D is possibly TRBD1 (5 bases). There are 14 residues in the CDR3. The ends were cut back, 6 bases at V and 8 bases at J, with 19 bases in the middle. Germline V lookup: CDR1 MNHEY, CDR2 SMNVEV (reference sequence). CDR3 in amino acids: CASSENGGKAEAFF. The CDR3, as DNA: TGTGCCAGCAGCGAGAACGGGGGGAAGGCCGAAGCTTTCTTT.

This chain uses TRBV7-8 with TRBJ2-5; TRBD2 aligns across 7 bases. Germline V gene data show CDR1 as SGHVS and CDR2 as FQNEAQ. The ends lost 2 bases at V and 4 bases at J; junction bases unmatched: 7. The CDR3 length is 15 residues. The CDR3, as DNA: TGTGCCAGCAGCTTATTACGGGGGGTGGGAGAGACCCAGTACTTC. It yields the protein CASSLLRGVGETQYF.

V gene TRBV28 combines with J gene TRBJ1-2; D remains unclear. The V and J ends lost 2 bases and 6 bases respectively, with 13 bases between them. Looked up from germline, CDR1 is MDHEN and CDR2 is SYDVKM. The CDR3 is 14 residues long. CDR3 sequence: CASSLSLGNDGYTF. CDR3 nucleotide sequence: TGTGCCAGCAGTTTAAGCCTGGGCAATGATGGCTACACCTTC.

This chain uses TRBV6-4 with TRBJ1-1, with no clear D. Germline assignment: CDR1 MRHNA and CDR2 SNTAGT. The V gene lost 4 bases and the J gene lost 2 bases, with 8 bases spanning the gap. The CDR3 loop spans 13 amino acids. The CDR3, as DNA: TGTGCCAGCAGTGCAGAGGTTAACACTGAAGCTTTCTTT. It specifies CASSAEVNTEAFF.